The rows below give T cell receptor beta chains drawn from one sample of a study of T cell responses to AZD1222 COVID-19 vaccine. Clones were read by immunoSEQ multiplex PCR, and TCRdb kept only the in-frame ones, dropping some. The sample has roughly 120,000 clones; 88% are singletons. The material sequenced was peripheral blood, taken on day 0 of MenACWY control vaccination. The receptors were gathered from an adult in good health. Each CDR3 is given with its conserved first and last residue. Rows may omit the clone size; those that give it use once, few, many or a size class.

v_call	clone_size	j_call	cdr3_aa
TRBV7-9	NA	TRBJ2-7	CASSPPQGGTYEQYF
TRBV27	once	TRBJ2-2	CASKSRTNTGELFF
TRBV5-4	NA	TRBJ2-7	CASSLVPGLDEQYF
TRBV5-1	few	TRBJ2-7	CASSPRGDGTIYEQYF
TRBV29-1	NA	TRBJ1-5	CSVAEGTHQPQHF
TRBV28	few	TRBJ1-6	CASRPAGGANNSPLHF
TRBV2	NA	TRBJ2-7	CASSELRGRGEQYF
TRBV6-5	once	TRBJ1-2	CASRGWGWEFGYTF
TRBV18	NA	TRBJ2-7	CASSPLGSPTYEQYF
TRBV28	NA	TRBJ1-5	CASSSQGPDQPQHF
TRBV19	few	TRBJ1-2	CASSLRTIDYTF
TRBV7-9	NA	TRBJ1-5	CASSLSPTGARSQPQHF
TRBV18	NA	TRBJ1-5	CASSLQGFGNQPQHF
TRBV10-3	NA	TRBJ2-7	CAAEAGGLWDEQYF
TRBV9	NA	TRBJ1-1	CASSVRRGGEAFF
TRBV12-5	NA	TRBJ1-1	CASGWTTGRAFF
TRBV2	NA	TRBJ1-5	CASMMGVNQPQHF
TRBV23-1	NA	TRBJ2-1	CASSQSMDRPGEQFF
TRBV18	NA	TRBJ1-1	CASSLRTGLTEAFF
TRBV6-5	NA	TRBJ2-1	CASSQTRTSPVGQFF